Each of the 4 T cell receptor beta chains below was sequenced from the same sample in a study of cytomegalovirus exposure and HLA in healthy donors. Both 60 Vbeta primers and 13 Jbeta primers went into the PCR. Measured with immunoSEQ multiplex PCR; TCRdb has only the in-frame clones, and not every one. The table for this sample gives 100,000 to 150,000 clones. The source material was PBMCs. Source of these receptors: a man aged 40-49 years in good health and CMV-seronegative.

This chain connects TRBV5-6 to TRBJ2-7; maybe TRBD1 (6 bases). The V end was cut by 6 bases, the J end by 3 bases, with 25 bases between. Looked up from germline, CDR1 is SGHDT and CDR2 is YYEEEE. This CDR3 has 17 residues. This CDR3 is CASTLGVGVAGDYEQYF. The CDR3 nucleotides read TGTGCCAGCACCCTTGGGGTCGGAGTGGCAGGGGACTACGAGCAGTACTTC.

This sequence joins TRBV28 and TRBJ2-2; a possible D gene is TRBD2 (5 bases). V gave up 5 bases and J gave up 0 bases, with 16 bases separating them. The CDR3 covers 17 residues. In germline, CDR1 is MDHEN, CDR2 SYDVKM. DNA for the CDR3: TGTGCCAGCAGTGATCCGAGGGCTACTACGAACACCGGGGAGCTGTTTTTT. This codes for CASSDPRATTNTGELFF. The variable domain in full, with the rest retrieved from reference TRBV28 and TRBJ2-2, is DVKVTQSSRYLVKRTGEKVFLECVQDMDHENMFWYRQDPGLGLRLIYFSYDVKMKEKGDIPEGYSVSREKKERFSLILESASTNQTSMYLCASSDPRATTNTGELFFGEGSRLTVL.

This chain connects TRBV27 to TRBJ1-3; D call uncertain. The CDR3 contains 15 residues. V lost 5 bases and J lost 1, with 12 bases in between. Germline V lookup: CDR1 MNHEY, CDR2 SMNVEV (reference sequence). Written as DNA, the CDR3 is TGTGCCAGCAGTCCCGAGGCTCGGTCTGGAAACACCATATATTTT. It codes for CASSPEARSGNTIYF.

The J gene is TRBJ2-2, the V gene TRBV4-3; TRBD2 aligns across 9 bases. The CDR3 totals 21 residues. CDR1 and CDR2 from the germline V gene are LGHNA and YSLEER. The V gene end was trimmed by 4 bases and the J gene end by 6 bases; junction bases not matched to a gene: 24. The CDR3 sequence: CASSLLFGGFVAGGDSGELFF. The CDR3, as DNA: TGCGCCAGCAGCCTCCTATTTGGGGGTTTTGTCGCGGGAGGGGATTCCGGGGAGCTGTTTTTT.